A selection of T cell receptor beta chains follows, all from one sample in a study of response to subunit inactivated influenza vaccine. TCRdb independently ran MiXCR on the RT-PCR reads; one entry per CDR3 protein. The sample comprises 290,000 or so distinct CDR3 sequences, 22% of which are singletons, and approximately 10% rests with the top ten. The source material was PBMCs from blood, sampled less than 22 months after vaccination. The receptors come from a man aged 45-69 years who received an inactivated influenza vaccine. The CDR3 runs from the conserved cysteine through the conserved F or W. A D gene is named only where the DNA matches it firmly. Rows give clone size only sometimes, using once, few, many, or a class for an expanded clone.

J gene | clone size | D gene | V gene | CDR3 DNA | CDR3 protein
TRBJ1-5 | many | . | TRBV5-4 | TGTGCCAGCAGTCAAGGACGGAGCCGTCCCCAGCATTTT | CASSQGRSRPQHF
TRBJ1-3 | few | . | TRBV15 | TGTGCCACCAGCAGAGCCTCCGGAGGGTCAGGAAACACCATATATTTT | CATSRASGGSGNTIYF
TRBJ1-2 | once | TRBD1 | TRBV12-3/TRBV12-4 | TGTGCCAGCAGTTTTTACAGGGGGATTGGGAAATATGGCTACACCTTC | CASSFYRGIGKYGYTF
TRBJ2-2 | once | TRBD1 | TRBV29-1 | TGCAGCGTTGGGGGACAGGGCGGGGAGCTGTTTTTT | CSVGGQGGELFF
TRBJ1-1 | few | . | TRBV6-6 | TGTGCCAGCAGTTACCGCTATGAAGCTTTCTTT | CASSYRYEAFF
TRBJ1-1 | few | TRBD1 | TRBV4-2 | TGTGCCAGCAGCCAAGAACAGGGGGCGCGTACTGAAGCTTTCTTT | CASSQEQGARTEAFF
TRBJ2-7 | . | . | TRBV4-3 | TGCGCCAGCAGCCCCGGGACCCTATCCTACGAGCAGTACTTC | CASSPGTLSYEQYF
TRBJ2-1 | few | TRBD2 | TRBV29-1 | TGCAGCGTTGAGAGCGGGAGATGGGACAATGAGCAGTTCTTC | CSVESGRWDNEQFF
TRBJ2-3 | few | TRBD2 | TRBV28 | TGTGCCAGCAGTTTATGGACACTAGCGGGAGGGACTAGCACAGATACGCAGTATTTT | CASSLWTLAGGTSTDTQYF
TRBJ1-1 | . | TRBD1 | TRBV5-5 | TGTGCCAGCAGCTTGCTCCCCCGGGACAGCAACACTGAAGCTTTCTTT | CASSLLPRDSNTEAFF
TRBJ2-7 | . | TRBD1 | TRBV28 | TGTGCCAGCAGTCTCTGGACAGGGGGTGGCGAGCAGTACTTC | CASSLWTGGGEQYF
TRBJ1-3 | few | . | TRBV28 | TGTGCCAGCCAGGGCTCTGGAAACACCATATATTTT | CASQGSGNTIYF
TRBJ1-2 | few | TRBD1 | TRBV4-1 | TGCGCCAGCTGGAGCCTACAGGGGGCCTATGGCTACACCTTC | CASWSLQGAYGYTF
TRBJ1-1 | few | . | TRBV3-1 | TGTGCCAGCAGCCCTCTTGATTATGGTGAAGCTTTCTTT | CASSPLDYGEAFF
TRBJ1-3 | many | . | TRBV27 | TGTGCCAGCAGTTTAAAGGTCTCTGGAAACACCATATATTTT | CASSLKVSGNTIYF
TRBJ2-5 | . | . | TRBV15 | TGTGCCACCAGCAGGGAGGGGCAAGAGACCCAGTACTTC | CATSREGQETQYF
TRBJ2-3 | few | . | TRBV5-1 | TGCGCCAGCAGCTTGGGACCCTCCCTACCAGATACGCAGTATTTT | CASSLGPSLPDTQYF
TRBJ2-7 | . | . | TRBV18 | TGTGCCAGCTCACCAGGGACGGGGCAGTACTTC | CASSPGTGQYF
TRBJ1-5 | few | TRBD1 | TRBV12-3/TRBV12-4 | TGTGCCAGCAGGGACAGGGGATCGTGGTCCCAGCATTTT | CASRDRGSWSQHF
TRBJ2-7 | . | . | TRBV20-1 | TGCAGTGCTAATATCGGGGACCCTCTCGAGCAGTACTTC | CSANIGDPLEQYF
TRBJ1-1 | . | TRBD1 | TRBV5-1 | TGCGCCAGCAGCTTGGGGGACAGGGACGCTGAAGCTTTCTTT | CASSLGDRDAEAFF
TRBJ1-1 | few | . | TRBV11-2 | TGTGCCAGCAGCTTAGCCGCAGTAAACACTGAAGCTTTCTTT | CASSLAAVNTEAFF
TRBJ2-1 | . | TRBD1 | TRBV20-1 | TGCAGTGCTAGAAACAGGGGGCCCAATGAGCAGTTCTTC | CSARNRGPNEQFF
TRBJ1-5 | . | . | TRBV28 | TGTGCCAGCAGTTTATTTCTTAATGTCAATCAGCCCCAGCATTTT | CASSLFLNVNQPQHF
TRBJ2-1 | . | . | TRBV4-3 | TGCGCCAGCAGCCAAGAGGGACGGGCTGCCAATGAGCAGTTCTTC | CASSQEGRAANEQFF
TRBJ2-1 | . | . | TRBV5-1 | TGCGCCAGCAGCCGGACTGGGAACAATGAGCAGTTCTTC | CASSRTGNNEQFF
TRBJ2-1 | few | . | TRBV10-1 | TGCGCCAGCAGTGAGGGGAAGGGGAGCGGCAATGAGCAGTTCTTC | CASSEGKGSGNEQFF
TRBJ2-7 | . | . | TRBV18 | TGTGCCAGCTCACCAGGGGCGCAGGGTGAGCAGTACTTC | CASSPGAQGEQYF
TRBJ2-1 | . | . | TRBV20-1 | TGCAGTGCTAGAGATCGAGGCAGGGGATTGGGAAATGAGCAGTTCTTC | CSARDRGRGLGNEQFF
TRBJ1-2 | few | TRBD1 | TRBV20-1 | TGCAGTGCAGGCGACAGGGGCAATGGCTACACCTTC | CSAGDRGNGYTF
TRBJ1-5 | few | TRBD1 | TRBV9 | TGTGCCAGCGCCTCGGGACAGGGCAATCAGCCCCAGCATTTT | CASASGQGNQPQHF
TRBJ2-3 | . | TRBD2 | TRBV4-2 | TGTGCCAGCAGCCCTAGGACTAGCGGGGGGATAGATACGCAGTATTTT | CASSPRTSGGIDTQYF
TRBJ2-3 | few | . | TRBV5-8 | TGTGCCAGCAGCTTGGGGGCCCCTCGGCGGGCAGATACGCAGTATTTT | CASSLGAPRRADTQYF
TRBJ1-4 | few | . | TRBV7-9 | TGTGCCAGCAGCCGGGCGGCGGGTCATGAAAAACTGTTTTTT | CASSRAAGHEKLFF
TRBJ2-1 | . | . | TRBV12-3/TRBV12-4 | TGTGCCAGCAGTTTATATGAGCAGTTCTTC | CASSLYEQFF
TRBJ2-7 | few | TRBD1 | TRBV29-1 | TGCAGCGTAGGGACAGACTACGAGCAGTACTTC | CSVGTDYEQYF
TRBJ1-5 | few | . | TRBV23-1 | TGCGCCAGCATTGATCGGGACGGGAGTTGGTGGGGGCCCCAGCATTTT | CASIDRDGSWWGPQHF
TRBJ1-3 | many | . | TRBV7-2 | TGTGCCAGCAGCTTAGTGGTGGGGTCGGGAAACACCATATATTTT | CASSLVVGSGNTIYF
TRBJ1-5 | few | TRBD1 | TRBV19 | TGTGCCAGTAGTCCAATTGACAGGGATAATCAGCCCCAGCATTTT | CASSPIDRDNQPQHF
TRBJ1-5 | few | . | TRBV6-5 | TGTGCCAGCAGTTACTCCGGGGGCCAACAGCCCCAGCATTTT | CASSYSGGQQPQHF
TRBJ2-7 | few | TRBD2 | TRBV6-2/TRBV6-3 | TGTGCCAGCAGGGACTGGCGGGAGTCCTACGAGCAGTACTTC | CASRDWRESYEQYF
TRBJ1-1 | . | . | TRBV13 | TGTGCCAGCAGCTTAGGCAGGGGTAACACTGCAGCTTTCTTT | CASSLGRGNTAAFF
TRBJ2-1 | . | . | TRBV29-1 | TGCAGCGCCTGGGGGCCTCCGGATGAGCAGTTCTTC | CSAWGPPDEQFF
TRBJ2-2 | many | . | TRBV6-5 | TGTGCCAGCAGTTATTTAAGGGTCACCGGGGAGCTGTTTTTT | CASSYLRVTGELFF
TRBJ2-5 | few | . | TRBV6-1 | TGTGCCAGCACGGTGCGGCAAGAGACCCAGTACTTC | CASTVRQETQYF
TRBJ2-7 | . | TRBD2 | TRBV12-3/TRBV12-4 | TGTGCCAGCAGTTATGGGACTAGCGGGACCTACGAGCAGTACTTC | CASSYGTSGTYEQYF
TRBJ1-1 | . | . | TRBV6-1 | TGTGCCAGCACCTCGAGTGAGCGCACTGAAGCTTTCTTT | CASTSSERTEAFF
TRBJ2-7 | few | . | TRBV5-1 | TGCGCCAGCAGCTTGTATAGCGACCTCTTCTACGAGCAGTACTTC | CASSLYSDLFYEQYF